This T cell receptor beta chain appears in the sequencing data of a study of cytomegalovirus exposure and HLA in healthy donors. Study results and limitations: In a later analysis, TCR beta V- and J-gene trimming showed a link to a missense DCLRE1C variant.

CDR1 SGHDN and CDR2 FVKESK come from the germline V gene. V shed 6 bases and J shed 2 bases, with 11 bases lying between them. This CDR3 region has 14 residues. A note on this clone: Its specificity is unknown.

With 60 Vbeta and 13 Jbeta primers, the PCR was carried out. Method: immunoSEQ multiplex PCR; TCRdb's copy keeps in-frame clones and lacks some. The sample holds under 110,000 clones, approximately 70% seen once. V and J are TRBV14 and TRBJ1-3; D is unresolved. The specimen sequenced was PBMCs. The receptor was isolated from a boy aged 10-17 years in good health and CMV-seronegative. The CDR3 region has the DNA TGTGCCAGCAGTAAGCGGGATGCTGGAAACACCATATATTTT. Translation: CASSKRDAGNTIYF.